This T cell receptor beta chain was recovered during a study of Graves' ophthalmopathy and Graves' hyperthyroidism. Study results and caveats: In predicting ophthalmopathy progression, the model reached around 65% sensitivity and approximately 72% specificity.

About this clonotype: No antigen is known for it.

The CDR3 totals 11 residues. Between the trimmed V and J ends, which lost 2 bases and 12 bases, there was a span of 8 bases. Diagnostic conclusions were grounded in clinical symptoms, serum thyroxine, TRAb, thyroid ultrasound and orbital computed tomography. RNA transcripts provided the template for amplifying TCR beta CDR3 regions. An opening RT-PCR round employed HTBI primers and preceded a second-round multiplex PCR. MiXCR, run by TCRdb on the multiplex PCR reads, gives a single entry per CDR3 protein. The repertoire holds about 620,000 distinct CDR3 sequences, approximately 21% seen once, with approximately 7% in the top ten.

The specimen was peripheral blood. The receptor comes from a woman between 18 and 29 years old with stable Graves' hyperthyroidism. Some clones in this sample may be carry-over from other donors' samples. The chain links TRBV12-3 or TRBV12-4 to TRBJ1-5; no firm D call. The CDR3 region is CASSLTSNQHF. In DNA form, the CDR3 reads TGTGCCAGCAGTTTAACCTCTAACCAGCATTTT.